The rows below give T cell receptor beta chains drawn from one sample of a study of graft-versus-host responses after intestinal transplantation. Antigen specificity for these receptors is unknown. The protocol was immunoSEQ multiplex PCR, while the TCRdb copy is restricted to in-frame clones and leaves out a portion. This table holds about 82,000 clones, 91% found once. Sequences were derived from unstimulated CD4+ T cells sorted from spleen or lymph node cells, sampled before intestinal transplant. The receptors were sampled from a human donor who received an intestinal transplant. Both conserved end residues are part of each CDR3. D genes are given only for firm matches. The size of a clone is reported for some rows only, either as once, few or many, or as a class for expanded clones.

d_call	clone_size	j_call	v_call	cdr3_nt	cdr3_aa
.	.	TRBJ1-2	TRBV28	TGTGCCAGCAGTTCATCCTCATCGAGCTATGGCTACACCTTC	CASSSSSSSYGYTF
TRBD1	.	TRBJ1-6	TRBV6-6	TGTGCCAGCAGTTCAAACCCGGGACAGGGCGGTTCACCCCTCCACTTT	CASSSNPGQGGSPLHF
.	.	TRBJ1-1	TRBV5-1	TGCGCCAGCAGCTTACCGGGACTGAGGAACACTGAAGCTTTCTTT	CASSLPGLRNTEAFF
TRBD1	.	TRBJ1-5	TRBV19	TGTGCCAGTAAATTGACAGGGGGCTTGGGACAGCCCCAGCATTTT	CASKLTGGLGQPQHF
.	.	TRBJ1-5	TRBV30	TGTGCCTGGAGTTTCGAGGAATATCAGCCCCAGCATTTT	CAWSFEEYQPQHF
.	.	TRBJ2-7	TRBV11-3	TGTGCCAGCAGCTCCATTGGTTCCCTATACGAGCAGTACTTC	CASSSIGSLYEQYF
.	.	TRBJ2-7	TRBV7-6	TGTGCCAGCAGCTTAATCAGGGGCGACGAGCAGTACTTC	CASSLIRGDEQYF
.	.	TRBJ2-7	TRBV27	TGTGCCAGCAGTTTAGTGGGCAGTTACTACGAGCAGTACTTC	CASSLVGSYYEQYF
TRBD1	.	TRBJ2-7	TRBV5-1	TGCGCCAGCAGCCCTCTGACAGGGGGCGCCGAGCAGTACTTC	CASSPLTGGAEQYF
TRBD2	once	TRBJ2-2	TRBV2	TGTGCCAGCGGGGGCACTAGCGGTCCCACCGGGGAGCTGTTTTTT	CASGGTSGPTGELFF
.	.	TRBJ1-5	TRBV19	TGTGCCAGTAGTGATGGCAGGGGTCGGCAGCCCCAGCATTTT	CASSDGRGRQPQHF
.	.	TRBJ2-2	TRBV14	TGTGCCAGCAGCCAAGAAAGGGGGTCCGGGGAGCTGTTTTTT	CASSQERGSGELFF
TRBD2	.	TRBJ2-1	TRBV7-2	TGTGCCAGCAGCTCCTTAAGACTAGCGGGGAGCTACAATGAGCAGTTCTTC	CASSSLRLAGSYNEQFF
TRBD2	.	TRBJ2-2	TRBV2	TGTGCCAGCAGGGCGGGACTAGCGGGTGAAGGTGGGGAGCTGTTTTTT	CASRAGLAGEGGELFF
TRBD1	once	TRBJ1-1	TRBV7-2	TGTGCCAGCAGCTGGCAGGGGGCTGAAGCTTTCTTT	CASSWQGAEAFF
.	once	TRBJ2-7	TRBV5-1	TGCGCCAGCAGCCCCGGCGGACAGGACTACTACGAGCAGTACTTC	CASSPGGQDYYEQYF
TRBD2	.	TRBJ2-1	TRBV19	TGTGCCAGTAGTTCGGGACTATACAATGAGCAGTTCTTC	CASSSGLYNEQFF
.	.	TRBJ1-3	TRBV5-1	TGCGCCAGCAGCTTGGAAGGGAGCCTGAACACCATATATTTT	CASSLEGSLNTIYF
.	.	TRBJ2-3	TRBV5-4	TGTGCCAGCAGCTTTGGGGGGGCTAGTACAGATACGCAGTATTTT	CASSFGGASTDTQYF
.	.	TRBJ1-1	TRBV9	TGTGCCAGCAGCGTAGACGTCGGGAACACTGAAGCTTTCTTT	CASSVDVGNTEAFF
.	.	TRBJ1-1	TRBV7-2	TGTGCCAGCAGAAAAACGGGTTATCGAGCTTTCTTT	CASRKTGYRAFF
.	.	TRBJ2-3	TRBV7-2	TGTGCCAGCAGCTCCGTTGGCGGGGGCACTAGCACAGATACGCAGTATTTT	CASSSVGGGTSTDTQYF
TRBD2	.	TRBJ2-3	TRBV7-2	TGTGCCAGCAGCTATCTAGCGGGACCTAGCACAGATACGCAGTATTTT	CASSYLAGPSTDTQYF
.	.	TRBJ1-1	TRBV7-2	TGTGCCAGCAGCTTCTCGAACACTGAAGCTTTCTTT	CASSFSNTEAFF
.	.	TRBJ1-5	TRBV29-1	TGCAGCGTTGGGGGGGGGTCCAATCAGCCCCAGCATTTT	CSVGGGSNQPQHF
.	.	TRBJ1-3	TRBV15	TGTGCCACCAGTCCGACCGGGGGGATCGGAAACACCATATATTTT	CATSPTGGIGNTIYF
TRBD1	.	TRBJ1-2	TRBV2	TGTGCCAGTCAAGGGACAGTTCCTGGCTACACCTTC	CASQGTVPGYTF
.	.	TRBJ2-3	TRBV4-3	TGCGCCAGCAGCCAAGTTGCTGGGCAAGATACGCAGTATTTT	CASSQVAGQDTQYF
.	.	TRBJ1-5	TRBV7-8	TGTGCCAGCAGCTTAGTATTACCAGGGGAAAGCAATCAGCCCCAGCATTTT	CASSLVLPGESNQPQHF
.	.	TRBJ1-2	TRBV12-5	TGTGCTAGTGGTTCCGGCTCTAGCTCGGGTGGCTACACCTTC	CASGSGSSSGGYTF
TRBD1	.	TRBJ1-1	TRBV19	TGTGCCAGTAGTATTGGGACAGAGTACAGTGAAGCTTTCTTT	CASSIGTEYSEAFF
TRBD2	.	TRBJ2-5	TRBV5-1	TGCGCCAGCAGCTTGGCCACTAGCGGGGGGGCCGGAGAGACCCAGTACTTC	CASSLATSGGAGETQYF
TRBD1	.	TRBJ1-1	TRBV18	TGTGCCAGCTCACCACTACTGACAGGGGGGACTGAAGCTTTCTTT	CASSPLLTGGTEAFF
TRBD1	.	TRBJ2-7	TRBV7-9	TGTGCCAGCAGCACTGGGACAGGGCTTTATCTTTATGCCTACGAGCAGTACTTC	CASSTGTGLYLYAYEQYF
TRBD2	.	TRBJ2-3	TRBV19	TGTGCCAGTAGTATTGTGGGACTAGCGGGTTCAGATACGCAGTATTTT	CASSIVGLAGSDTQYF
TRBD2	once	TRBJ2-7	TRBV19	TGTGCCAGTAGTATTTCGGCGACTAGCGGGGCGGGCTACGAGCAGTACTTC	CASSISATSGAGYEQYF
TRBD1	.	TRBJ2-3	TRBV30	TGTGCTTTTGGATGGGGGACAGCGACCACAGATACGCAGTATTTT	CAFGWGTATTDTQYF
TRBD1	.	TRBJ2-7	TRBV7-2	TGTGCCAGCAGTCCACTCCGGGACAGGGGATCCTACGAGCAGTACTTC	CASSPLRDRGSYEQYF
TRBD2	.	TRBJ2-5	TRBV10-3	TGTGCCATCAGTTCTAGCGGGGGGGCGGAGACCCAGTACTTC	CAISSSGGAETQYF
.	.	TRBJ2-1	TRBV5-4	TGTGCCAGCAGCTTGCCCGGGTACAATGAGCAGTTCTTC	CASSLPGYNEQFF
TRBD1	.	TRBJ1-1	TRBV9	TGTGCCAGCAGCGTAGCCCCCGGGACAGGGGTTGGGGCCACTGAAGCTTTCTTT	CASSVAPGTGVGATEAFF
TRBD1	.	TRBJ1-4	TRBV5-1	TGCGCCAGCAGCTTTCGGACAGGGAGTTTTAAGGATGAAAAACTGTTTTTT	CASSFRTGSFKDEKLFF
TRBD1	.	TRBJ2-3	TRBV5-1	TGCGCCAGCAGCTTGGAGGGACAGGGGGCAACAGATACGCAGTATTTT	CASSLEGQGATDTQYF
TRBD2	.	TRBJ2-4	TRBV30	TGTGCCTGGAGTCCCTTGGGACTAAAGAACATTCAGTACTTC	CAWSPLGLKNIQYF
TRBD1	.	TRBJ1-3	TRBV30	TGTGCCTGGAGTGTATCCAGGGGGGACACCATATATTTT	CAWSVSRGDTIYF
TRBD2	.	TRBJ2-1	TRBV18	TGTGCCAGCTCACCCCGGACTAGCGGGTTCCCCTACAATGAGCAGTTCTTC	CASSPRTSGFPYNEQFF
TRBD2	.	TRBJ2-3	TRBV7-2	TGTGCCAGCAGCTACATTTTGCCTAGCGGAACAGATACGCAGTATTTT	CASSYILPSGTDTQYF
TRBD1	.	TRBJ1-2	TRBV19	TGTGCCAGTAGCTCCCGTGCGGCGGGGCAGGGGGCTGAGGGCTACACCTTC	CASSSRAAGQGAEGYTF
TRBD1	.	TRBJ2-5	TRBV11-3	TGTGCCAGCAGCTTTAGGACAGGGGGCCAAGAGACCCAGTACTTC	CASSFRTGGQETQYF
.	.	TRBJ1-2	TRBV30	TGTGCCTGGAGTGTTGGAGATGGGTATGGCTACACCTTC	CAWSVGDGYGYTF
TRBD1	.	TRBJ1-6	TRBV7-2	TGTGCCAGCAGCCGAGACAGGGCGGGTTCACCCCTCCACTTT	CASSRDRAGSPLHF
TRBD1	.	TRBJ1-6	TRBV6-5	TGTGCCAGCAGTTACTCGGGACAGCAGGATAATTCACCCCTCCACTTT	CASSYSGQQDNSPLHF
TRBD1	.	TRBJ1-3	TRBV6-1	TGTGCCAGCAGTCGTACCGGGACAGGGAGAAACACCATATATTTT	CASSRTGTGRNTIYF
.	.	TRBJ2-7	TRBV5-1	TGCGCCAGCAGCTTGGCGGGGTCCCCATCCTACGAGCAGTACTTC	CASSLAGSPSYEQYF
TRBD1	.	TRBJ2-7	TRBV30	TGTGCCTGGAGTCACAGGGGCGAGCAGTACTTC	CAWSHRGEQYF